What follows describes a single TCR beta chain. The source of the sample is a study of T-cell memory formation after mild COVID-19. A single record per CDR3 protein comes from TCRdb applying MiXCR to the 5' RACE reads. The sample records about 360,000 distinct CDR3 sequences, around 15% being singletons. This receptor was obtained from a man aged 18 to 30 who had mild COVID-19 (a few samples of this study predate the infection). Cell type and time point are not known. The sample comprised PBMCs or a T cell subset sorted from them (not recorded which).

The CDR3, as DNA: TGCAGTGCTAGGACAGGGCCATTGAACTATGGCTACACCTTC. Residues: CSARTGPLNYGYTF. This chain links TRBV20-1 with TRBJ1-2; 7 bases align to TRBD1. The CDR3 length is 14 residues. V shed 3 bases, J shed 2 bases, and the junction held 6 bases outside the gene matches. CDR1 and CDR2 (germline): DFQATT, SNEGSKA (reference sequence).